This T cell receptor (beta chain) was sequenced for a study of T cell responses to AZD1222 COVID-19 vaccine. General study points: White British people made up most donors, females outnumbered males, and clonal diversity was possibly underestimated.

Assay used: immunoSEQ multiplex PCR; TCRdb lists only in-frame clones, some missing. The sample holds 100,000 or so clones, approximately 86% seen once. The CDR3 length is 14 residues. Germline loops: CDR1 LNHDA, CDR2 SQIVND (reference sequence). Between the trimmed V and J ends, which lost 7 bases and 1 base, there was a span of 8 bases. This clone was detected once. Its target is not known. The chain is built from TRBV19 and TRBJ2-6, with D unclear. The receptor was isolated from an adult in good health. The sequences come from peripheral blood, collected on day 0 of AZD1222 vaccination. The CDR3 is CASTEISGANVLTF. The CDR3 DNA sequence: TGTGCCAGTACGGAGATTTCTGGGGCCAACGTCCTGACTTTC.